Below, one TCR beta chain is given with its context. What it binds is unknown. Donors came from a validation cohort of about 110 subjects, distinct from the first 666-subject cohort. The sample originates from a study of cytomegalovirus exposure and HLA in healthy donors. Clones were sequenced by immunoSEQ multiplex PCR, and TCRdb holds only the in-frame ones, with some missing. This sample carries more than 150,000 clones, roughly 84% of them seen once, and the ten largest clones take approximately 3%. General study points: Cytomegalovirus association was assigned to 150 to 200 TCR beta chains. In vitro work confirmed that a few CMV-associated chains recognize CMV antigens. As was reported, the classifier diagnosed cytomegalovirus status with high specificity and sensitivity.

The CDR3 has 14 amino acids. Germline assignment: CDR1 SNHLY and CDR2 FYNNEI. Losses at the gene ends were 7 bases for V and 9 bases for J; bases not matched to a gene: 7. This TCR was recovered from a woman aged 18-30 years in good health and CMV-seropositive. The source material was PBMCs. This chain uses TRBV2 with TRBJ2-1, with 12 nucleotides matching TRBD2. CDR3 sequence: CASKELAGGGEQFF. The CDR3 bases are TGTGCCAGCAAAGAACTAGCGGGGGGAGGTGAGCAGTTCTTC.